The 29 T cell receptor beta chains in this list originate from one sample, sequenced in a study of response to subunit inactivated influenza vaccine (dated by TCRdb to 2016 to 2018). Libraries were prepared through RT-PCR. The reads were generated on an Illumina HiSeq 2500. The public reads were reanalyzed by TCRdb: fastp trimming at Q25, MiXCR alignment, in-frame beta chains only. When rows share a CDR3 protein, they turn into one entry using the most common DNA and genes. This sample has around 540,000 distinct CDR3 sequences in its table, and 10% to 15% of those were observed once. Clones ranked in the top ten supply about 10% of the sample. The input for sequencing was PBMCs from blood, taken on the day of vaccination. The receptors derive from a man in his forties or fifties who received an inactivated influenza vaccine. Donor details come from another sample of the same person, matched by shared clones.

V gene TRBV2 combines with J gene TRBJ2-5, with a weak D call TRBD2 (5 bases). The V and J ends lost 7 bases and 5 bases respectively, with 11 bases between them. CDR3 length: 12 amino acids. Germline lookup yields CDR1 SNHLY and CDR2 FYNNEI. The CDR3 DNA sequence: TGTGCCAGCAAAGCCGGCGGGGAGACCCAGTACTTC. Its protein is CASKAGGETQYF.

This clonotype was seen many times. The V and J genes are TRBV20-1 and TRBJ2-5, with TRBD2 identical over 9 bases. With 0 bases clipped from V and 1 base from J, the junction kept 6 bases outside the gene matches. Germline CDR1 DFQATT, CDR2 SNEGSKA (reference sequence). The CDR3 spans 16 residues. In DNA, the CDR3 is TGCAGTGCTAGAGATCCTTTACTAGCGGGCCAAGAGACCCAGTACTTC. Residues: CSARDPLLAGQETQYF.

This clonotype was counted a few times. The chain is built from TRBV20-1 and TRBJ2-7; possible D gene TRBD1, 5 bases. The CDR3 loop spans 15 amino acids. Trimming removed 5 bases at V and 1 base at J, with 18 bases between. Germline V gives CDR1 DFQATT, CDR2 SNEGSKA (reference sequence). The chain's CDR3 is CSAHLWGHFSYEQYF. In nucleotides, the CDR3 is TGCAGTGCTCACCTGTGGGGCCATTTTTCCTACGAGCAGTACTTC.

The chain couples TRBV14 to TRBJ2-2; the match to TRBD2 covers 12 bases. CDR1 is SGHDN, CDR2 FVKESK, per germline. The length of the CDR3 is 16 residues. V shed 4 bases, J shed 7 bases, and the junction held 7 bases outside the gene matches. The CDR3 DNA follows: TGTGCCAGCAGCCCTGGACTAGCGGGGTTCGGCGGGGAGCTGTTTTTT. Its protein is CASSPGLAGFGGELFF.

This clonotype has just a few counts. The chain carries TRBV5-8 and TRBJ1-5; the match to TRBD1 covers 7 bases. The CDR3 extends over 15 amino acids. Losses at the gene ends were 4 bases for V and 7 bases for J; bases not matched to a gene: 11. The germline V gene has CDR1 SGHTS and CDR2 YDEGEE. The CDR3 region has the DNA TGTGCCAGCAGCCGACCCCTTACAGGGGCCCAGCCCCAGCATTTT. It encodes CASSRPLTGAQPQHF.

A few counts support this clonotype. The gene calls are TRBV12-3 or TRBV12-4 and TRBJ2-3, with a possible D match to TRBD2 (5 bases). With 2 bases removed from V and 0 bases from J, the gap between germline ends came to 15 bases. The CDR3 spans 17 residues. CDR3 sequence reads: CASSLSRGLVSTDTQYF. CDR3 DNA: TGTGCCAGCAGTTTATCGCGCGGGCTGGTTAGCACAGATACGCAGTATTTT.

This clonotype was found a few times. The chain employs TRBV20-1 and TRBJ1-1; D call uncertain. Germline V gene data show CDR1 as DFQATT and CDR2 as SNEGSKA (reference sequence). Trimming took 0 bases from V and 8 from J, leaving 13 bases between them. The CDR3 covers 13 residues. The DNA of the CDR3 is TGCAGTGCTAGAGATTTGGAGTACCGGGAAGCTTTCTTT. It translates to CSARDLEYREAFF.

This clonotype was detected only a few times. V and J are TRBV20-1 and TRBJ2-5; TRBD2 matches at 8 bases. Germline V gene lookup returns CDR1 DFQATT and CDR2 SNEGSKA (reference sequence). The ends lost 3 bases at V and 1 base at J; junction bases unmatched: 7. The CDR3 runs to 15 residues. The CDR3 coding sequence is TGCAGTGCTAGCGGGGGGGCGGGGTTCCAAGAGACCCAGTACTTC. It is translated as CSASGGAGFQETQYF.

The CDR3 bases are TGTGCCAGCAGCTTAGATCTAGCGGGGGGAATGGGTAATGAGCAGTTCTTC. Its translation: CASSLDLAGGMGNEQFF. V and J are TRBV7-6 and TRBJ2-1; the match to TRBD2 covers 11 bases. From germline, CDR1 is SGHVS and CDR2 FNYEAQ. V dropped 1 base and J dropped 7; count of bases not matched to a gene: 9. The CDR3 is 17 amino acids.

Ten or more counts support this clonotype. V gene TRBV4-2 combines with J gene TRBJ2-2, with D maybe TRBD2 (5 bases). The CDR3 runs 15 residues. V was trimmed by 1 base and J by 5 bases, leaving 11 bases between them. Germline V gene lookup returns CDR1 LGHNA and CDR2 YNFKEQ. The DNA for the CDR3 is TGTGCCAGCAGCCAAGGCACGACGGGAACCGGGGAGCTGTTTTTT. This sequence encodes CASSQGTTGTGELFF.

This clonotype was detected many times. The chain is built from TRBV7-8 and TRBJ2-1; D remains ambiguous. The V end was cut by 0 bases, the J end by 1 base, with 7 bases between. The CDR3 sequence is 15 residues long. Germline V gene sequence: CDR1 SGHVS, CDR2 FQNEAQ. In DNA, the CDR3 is TGTGCCAGCAGCTTAGCGTCAGCATCCTACAATGAGCAGTTCTTC. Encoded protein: CASSLASASYNEQFF.

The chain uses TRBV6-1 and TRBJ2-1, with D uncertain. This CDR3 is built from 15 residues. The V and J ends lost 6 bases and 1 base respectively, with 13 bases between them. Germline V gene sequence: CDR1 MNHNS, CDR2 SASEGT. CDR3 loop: CASRGSRLSYNEQFF. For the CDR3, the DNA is TGTGCCAGCAGAGGAAGTAGGTTATCCTACAATGAGCAGTTCTTC.

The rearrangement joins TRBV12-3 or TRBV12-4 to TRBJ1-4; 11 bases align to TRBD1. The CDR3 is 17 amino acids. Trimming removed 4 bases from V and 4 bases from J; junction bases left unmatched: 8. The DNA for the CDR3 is TGTGCCAGCAGTTCCGGACAGGGGGCGCCAATTAATGAAAAACTGTTTTTT. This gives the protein CASSSGQGAPINEKLFF.

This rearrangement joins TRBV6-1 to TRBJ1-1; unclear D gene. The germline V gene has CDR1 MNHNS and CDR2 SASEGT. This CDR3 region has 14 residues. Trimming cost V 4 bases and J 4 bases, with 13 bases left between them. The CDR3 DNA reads TGTGCCAGCAGTGTCCTTGGAGGTTCCACTGAAGCTTTCTTT. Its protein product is CASSVLGGSTEAFF.

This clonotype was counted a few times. The CDR3 sequence: CASSDAGVGNQPQHF. The CDR3 DNA sequence: TGTGCCAGCAGTGACGCAGGGGTAGGCAATCAGCCCCAGCATTTT. The V call is TRBV2, the J call TRBJ1-5; perhaps TRBD1 as D (6 bases). Trimming took off 3 bases at V and 2 bases at J, with 11 bases between the two ends. Per the germline V gene, CDR1 is SNHLY and CDR2 is FYNNEI. This CDR3 spans 15 amino acids.

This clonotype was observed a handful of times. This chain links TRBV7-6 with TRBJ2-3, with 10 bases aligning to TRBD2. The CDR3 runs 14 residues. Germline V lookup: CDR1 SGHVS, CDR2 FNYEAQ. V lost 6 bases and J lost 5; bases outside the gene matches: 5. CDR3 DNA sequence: TGTGCCAGCAGAAGCGGGGGGGGCGGAGATACGCAGTATTTT. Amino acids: CASRSGGGGDTQYF.

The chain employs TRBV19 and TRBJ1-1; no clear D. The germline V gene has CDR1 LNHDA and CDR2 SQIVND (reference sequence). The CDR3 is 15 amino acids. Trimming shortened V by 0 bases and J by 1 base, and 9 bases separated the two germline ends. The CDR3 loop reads CASSIDSGSNTEAFF. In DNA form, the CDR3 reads TGTGCCAGTAGTATAGATTCCGGGTCGAACACTGAAGCTTTCTTT. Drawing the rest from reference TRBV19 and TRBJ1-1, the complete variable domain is DGGITQSPKYLFRKEGQNVTLSCEQNLNHDAMYWYRQDPGQGLRLIYYSQIVNDFQKGDIAEGYSVSREKKESFPLTVTSAQKNPTAFYLCASSIDSGSNTEAFFGQGTRLTVV.

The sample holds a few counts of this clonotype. CDR3 sequence (DNA): TGCAGCGTTTACCAGGGGGTTGGTGGCTACACCTTC. The encoded protein is CSVYQGVGGYTF. This chain connects TRBV29-1 to TRBJ1-2; 7 nucleotides match TRBD1. In germline, CDR1 is SQVTM, CDR2 ANQGSEA. The CDR3 length is 12 residues. The V segment lost 5 bases and the J segment 7 bases; nucleotides outside the gene matches: 7.

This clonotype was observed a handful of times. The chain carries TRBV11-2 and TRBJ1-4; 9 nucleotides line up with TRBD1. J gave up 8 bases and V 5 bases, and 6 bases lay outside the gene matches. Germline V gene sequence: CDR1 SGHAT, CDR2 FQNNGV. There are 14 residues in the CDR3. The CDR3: CASSEGGQGEKLFF. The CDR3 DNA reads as TGTGCCAGCAGCGAAGGGGGACAGGGCGAAAAACTGTTTTTT. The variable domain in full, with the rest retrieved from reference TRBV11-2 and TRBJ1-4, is EAGVAQSPRYKIIEKRQSVAFWCNPISGHATLYWYQQILGQGPKLLIQFQNNGVVDDSQLPKDRFSAERLKGVDSTLKIQPAKLEDSAVYLCASSEGGQGEKLFFGSGTQLSVL.

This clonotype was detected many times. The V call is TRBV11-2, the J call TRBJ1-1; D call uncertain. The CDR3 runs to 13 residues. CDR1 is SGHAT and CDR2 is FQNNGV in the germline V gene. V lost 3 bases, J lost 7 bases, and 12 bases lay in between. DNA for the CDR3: TGTGCCAGCAGCTTGAGTCAGATCCGTGAAGCTTTCTTT. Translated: CASSLSQIREAFF.

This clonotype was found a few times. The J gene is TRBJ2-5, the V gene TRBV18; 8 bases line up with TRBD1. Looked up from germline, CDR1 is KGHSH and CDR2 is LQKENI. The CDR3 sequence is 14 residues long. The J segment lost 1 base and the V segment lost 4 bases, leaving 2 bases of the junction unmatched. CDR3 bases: TGTGCCAGCTCACATACAGGGGGCCAAGAGACCCAGTACTTC. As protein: CASSHTGGQETQYF.

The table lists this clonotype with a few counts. CDR3 amino acids: CASSYSTGATGELFF. In DNA, the CDR3 is TGTGCCAGCAGTTACTCGACAGGGGCCACCGGGGAGCTGTTTTTT. V gene TRBV6-5 combines with J gene TRBJ2-2; 8 nucleotides agree with TRBD1. V dropped 0 bases and J dropped 4; count of bases not matched to a gene: 1. Germline V gene lookup returns CDR1 MNHEY and CDR2 SVGAGI. This CDR3 region has 15 residues.

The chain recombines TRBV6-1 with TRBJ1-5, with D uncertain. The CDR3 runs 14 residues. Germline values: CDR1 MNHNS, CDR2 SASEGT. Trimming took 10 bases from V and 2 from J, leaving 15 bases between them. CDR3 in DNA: TGTGCCACCCGGACGTATGGGGGCAATCAGCCCCAGCATTTT. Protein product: CATRTYGGNQPQHF.

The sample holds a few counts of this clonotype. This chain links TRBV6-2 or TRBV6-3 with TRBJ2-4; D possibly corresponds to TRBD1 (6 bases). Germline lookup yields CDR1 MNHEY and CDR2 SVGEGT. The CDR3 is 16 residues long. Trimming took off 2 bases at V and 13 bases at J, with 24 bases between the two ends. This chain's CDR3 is CASSYTNALDSKRQYF. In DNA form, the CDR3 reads TGTGCCAGCAGTTACACCAACGCCCTGGACAGTAAGAGGCAGTACTTC.

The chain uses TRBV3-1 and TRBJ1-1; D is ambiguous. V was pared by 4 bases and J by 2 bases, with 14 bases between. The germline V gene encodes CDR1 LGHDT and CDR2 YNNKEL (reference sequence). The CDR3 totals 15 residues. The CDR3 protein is CASSPRHLVNTEAFF. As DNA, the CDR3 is TGTGCCAGCAGCCCTCGACACCTAGTAAACACTGAAGCTTTCTTT.

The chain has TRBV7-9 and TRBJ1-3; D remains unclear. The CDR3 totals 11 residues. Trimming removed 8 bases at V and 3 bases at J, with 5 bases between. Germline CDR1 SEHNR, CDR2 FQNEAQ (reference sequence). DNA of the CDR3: TGTGCCAGCCTCATTGGAAACACCATATATTTT. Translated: CASLIGNTIYF. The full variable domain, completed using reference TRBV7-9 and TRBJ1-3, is DTGVSQNPRHKITKRGQNVTFRCDPISEHNRLYWYRQTLGQGPEFLTYFQNEAQLEKSRLLSDRFSAERPKGSFSTLEIQRTEQGDSAMYLCASLIGNTIYFGEGSWLTVV.

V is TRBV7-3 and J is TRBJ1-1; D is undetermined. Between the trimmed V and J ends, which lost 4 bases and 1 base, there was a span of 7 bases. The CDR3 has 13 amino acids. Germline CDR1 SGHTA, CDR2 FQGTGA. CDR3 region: CASSYGPNTEAFF. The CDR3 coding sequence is TGTGCCAGCAGCTACGGTCCGAACACTGAAGCTTTCTTT.

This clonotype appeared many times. The CDR3 nucleotides read TGTGCCAGCAGTTTAAATTCAGTTCGAGAGCAGTACTTC. As protein: CASSLNSVREQYF. The V and J genes are TRBV12-3 or TRBV12-4 and TRBJ2-7; D not resolved. Trimming took off 2 bases at V and 7 bases at J, with 12 bases between the two ends. The length of the CDR3 is 13 residues.

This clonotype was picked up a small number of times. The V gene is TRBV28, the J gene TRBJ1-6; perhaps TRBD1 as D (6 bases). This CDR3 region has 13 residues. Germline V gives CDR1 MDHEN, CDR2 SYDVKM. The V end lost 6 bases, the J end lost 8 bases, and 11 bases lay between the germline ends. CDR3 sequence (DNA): TGTGCCAGCAGGGACAGAAATCATTCACCCCTCCACTTT. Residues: CASRDRNHSPLHF.